This passage covers 25 T cell receptor beta chains from one sample sequenced in a study of T-cell memory formation after mild COVID-19 (dated by TCRdb to the early 2020s). The library was obtained by 5' RACE. Instrument on record: Illumina NovaSeq 6000. TCRdb cleaned the public reads at Q25 with fastp, built clones with MiXCR and kept in-frame beta chains. Each CDR3 protein appears once, grouped with its most common genes and DNA. Across this sample there are hundreds of thousands of distinct CDR3 sequences, with less than 25% seen only once. Of the sample, under 8.5% is held by the ten largest clones. Sequencing was performed on PBMCs or a T cell subset sorted from them (not recorded which). These TCRs come from an adult woman who had mild COVID-19 (a few samples of this study predate the infection). The sample titles of this study are shuffled in the database, so cell type and time point are left out; the donor was told from shared clones.

V usage is TRBV5-1 and J usage is TRBJ1-3; weak D call: TRBD1 (6 bases). V lost 3 bases and J 1 base, leaving 11 bases between the germline ends. CDR1 SGHRS and CDR2 YFSETQ come from the germline V gene. The CDR3 loop spans 15 amino acids. For the CDR3, the DNA is TGCGCCAGCAGCTCCAGGGGCCGGTCTGGAAACACCATATATTTT. Its translation: CASSSRGRSGNTIYF.

The chain uses TRBV15 and TRBJ2-1; TRBD2 might be the D (5 bases). Germline CDR1 reads LNHNV; CDR2 reads YYDKDF (reference sequence). The length of the CDR3 is 14 residues. V was clipped by 5 bases and J by 9 bases, with 17 bases between them. DNA for the CDR3: TGTGCCACCAGCCGAGCAAGCGTAGCGTCTGAGCAGTTCTTC. Protein: CATSRASVASEQFF.

This clonotype was seen more than once but under ten times. The gene calls are TRBV6-2 or TRBV6-3 and TRBJ2-5; 11 bases agree with TRBD2. The CDR3 runs 16 residues. Germline V CDR1 and CDR2: MNHEY, SVGEGT. With 7 bases clipped from V and 5 bases from J, the junction kept 12 bases outside the gene matches. In nucleotides, the CDR3 is TGTGCCAGCATCCCGTCTCCGGGACTAGCGGATGAGACCCAGTACTTC. Translation: CASIPSPGLADETQYF.

This chain joins TRBV16 and TRBJ1-1; TRBD1 aligns across 11 bases. The V gene end was trimmed by 6 bases and the J gene end by 13 bases; junction bases not matched to a gene: 10. Germline values: CDR1 KGHSY, CDR2 FQNENV. The CDR3 covers 13 residues. CDR3 in amino acids: CASSLPGQGVGFF. The CDR3 DNA follows: TGTGCCAGCAGTCTCCCGGGACAGGGGGTTGGTTTCTTT.

This clonotype has more than one count but fewer than ten. This rearrangement joins TRBV12-3 or TRBV12-4 to TRBJ1-5; TRBD1 is a possible D gene (6 bases). The CDR3 is made up of 15 amino acids. Trimming pared 6 bases from V and 0 bases from J, leaving 12 bases between. In DNA, the CDR3 is TGTGCCAGCAGCAAAGGGGGTTCTAGCAATCAGCCCCAGCATTTT. Translation gives CASSKGGSSNQPQHF.

The chain has TRBV4-3 and TRBJ2-3, with 11 bases fitting TRBD2. This CDR3 has 16 amino acids. The V and J ends lost 1 base and 6 bases, in that order; junction bases with no gene match: 6. In germline, CDR1 is LGHNA, CDR2 YSLEER. CDR3 coding DNA: TGCGCCAGCAGCCAAGTTGTAGCGGGAGGGGCTGATACGCAGTATTTT. It is translated as CASSQVVAGGADTQYF.

The rearrangement uses TRBV7-9 and TRBJ2-3; TRBD1 aligns across 7 bases. Per germline, CDR1 SEHNR and CDR2 FQNEAQ (reference sequence). With 5 bases clipped from V and 4 bases from J, the junction kept 9 bases outside the gene matches. The CDR3 runs 15 residues. CDR3 amino acids: CASSQAAGGSDTQYF. CDR3 nucleotides: TGTGCCAGCAGCCAAGCGGCAGGGGGTTCAGATACGCAGTATTTT.

This clonotype occurred a few times. V and J are TRBV30 and TRBJ2-7; 7 bases are shared with TRBD1. This CDR3 is built from 13 residues. V lost 7 bases to trimming and J lost 6 bases; unmatched junction nucleotides: 12. Germline V gene lookup returns CDR1 GTSNPN and CDR2 SVGIG (reference sequence). The DNA of the CDR3 is TGTGCCTCGAACAGGGGTATCCGCGGCGAGCAGTACTTC. Protein product: CASNRGIRGEQYF.

This chain links TRBV12-3 or TRBV12-4 with TRBJ2-6; D is possibly TRBD2 (6 bases). V shed 0 bases and J shed 10 bases, with 28 bases lying between them. CDR3 length: 20 amino acids. CDR3 in DNA: TGTGCCAGCAGTTTAGCGCCTCCCGGGACTCTATTAGATTCGGCGAACGTCCTGACTTTC. Its protein is CASSLAPPGTLLDSANVLTF.

The CDR3 sequence: CASSSWTSGNQETQYF. The DNA of the CDR3 is TGCGCCAGCAGCTCCTGGACTAGCGGGAACCAAGAGACCCAGTACTTC. The chain couples TRBV5-1 to TRBJ2-5, with 12 positions matching TRBD2. Per germline, CDR1 SGHRS and CDR2 YFSETQ. V lost 3 bases, J lost 0 bases, and 3 bases stayed unmatched. The CDR3 covers 16 residues.

There are a few counts of this clonotype. This chain uses TRBV12-3 or TRBV12-4 with TRBJ2-3, with D perhaps TRBD2 (6 bases). Trimming pared 7 bases from V and 2 bases from J, leaving 25 bases between. The CDR3 extends over 18 amino acids. CDR3 bases: TGTGCCAGCACCAAACAGGAGGGATCCGTTTTCCACACAGATACGCAGTATTTT. Protein: CASTKQEGSVFHTDTQYF.

V and J are TRBV4-1 and TRBJ1-4; tentative D call: TRBD1 (5 bases). V lost 3 bases to trimming and J lost 1 base, with 9 bases between them. CDR1 is MGHRA, CDR2 YSYEKL, per germline. There are 15 residues in the CDR3. CDR3 loop: CASSQGEGTNEKLFF. In DNA form, the CDR3 reads TGCGCCAGCAGCCAGGGGGAAGGAACTAATGAAAAACTGTTTTTT.

The chain links TRBV5-5 to TRBJ2-2; D uncertain. The CDR3 has 13 residues. Trimming cost V 4 bases and J 4 bases, with 8 bases left between them. Germline loops: CDR1 SGHKS, CDR2 YYEKEE (reference sequence). In nucleotides, the CDR3 is TGTGCCAGCAGCCCCCGGCCCACCGGGGAGCTGTTTTTT. Protein: CASSPRPTGELFF.

This chain joins TRBV5-6 and TRBJ2-7, with 7 bases matching TRBD1. The CDR3 is 16 amino acids. The V segment lost 0 bases and the J segment 4 bases; nucleotides outside the gene matches: 10. Germline V CDR1 and CDR2: SGHDT, YYEEEE. The CDR3 bases are TGTGCCAGCAGCTTGGCCTGGGACAGCGGCACGTACGAGCAGTACTTC. It codes for CASSLAWDSGTYEQYF.

This clonotype was detected only a few times. The chain uses TRBV12-3 or TRBV12-4 and TRBJ1-1; no definite D call. The V and J ends lost 3 bases and 0 bases respectively, with 8 bases between them. The CDR3 runs 14 residues. This CDR3 reads CASSFAIMNTEAFF. CDR3 bases: TGTGCCAGCAGTTTTGCTATAATGAACACTGAAGCTTTCTTT.

This rearrangement joins TRBV10-3 to TRBJ2-5, with TRBD2 as a possible D gene (5 bases). The germline CDR1 and CDR2 sequences are ENHRY and SYGVKD. The V end lost 4 bases, the J end lost 1 base, and 7 bases lay between the germline ends. This CDR3 region has 13 residues. The CDR3 DNA reads as TGTGCCATCAGTGGGACTGGCCAAGAGACCCAGTACTTC. Amino acid sequence: CAISGTGQETQYF.

The gene calls are TRBV2 and TRBJ1-2; D is uncertain. CDR3 length: 12 amino acids. The V end was cut by 9 bases, the J end by 3 bases, with 11 bases between. From germline, CDR1 is SNHLY and CDR2 FYNNEI. The CDR3 spells CASVVGDYGYTF. CDR3 in DNA: TGTGCCAGTGTGGTCGGGGACTATGGCTACACCTTC. Filled out from reference TRBV2 and TRBJ1-2, the complete variable domain reads EPEVTQTPSHQVTQMGQEVILRCVPISNHLYFYWYRQILGQKVEFLVSFYNNEISEKSEIFDDQFSVERPDGSNFTLKIRSTKLEDSAMYFCASVVGDYGYTFGSGTRLTVV.

The CDR3 coding sequence is TGTGCCACCAGTGTCTCAACGGGACTAGCGGGATTAGGAAATGAGCAGTTCTTC. Protein product: CATSVSTGLAGLGNEQFF. The J gene is TRBJ2-1, the V gene TRBV24-1, with 13 positions matching TRBD2. Germline assignment: CDR1 KGHDR and CDR2 SFDVKD. V dropped 5 bases and J dropped 7; count of bases not matched to a gene: 13. This CDR3 region has 18 residues.

This clonotype was picked up a small number of times. The J gene is TRBJ2-7, the V gene TRBV12-3 or TRBV12-4, with no clear D. V was clipped by 7 bases and J by 2 bases, with 15 bases between them. This CDR3 spans 14 amino acids. The CDR3 DNA sequence: TGTGCCAGCACCAAGGGTGTCCCCCCCTACGAGCAGTACTTC. It specifies CASTKGVPPYEQYF.

In this sample, this clonotype turned up many times. The chain links TRBV5-8 to TRBJ2-7; possibly TRBD1 for D (6 bases). Germline CDR1 and CDR2: SGHTS and YDEGEE. The CDR3 runs to 8 residues. The CDR3 here is CASNQGLV. In nucleotides, the CDR3 is TGTGCCAGCAACCAGGGGTTAGTC.

There are a few counts of this clonotype. V usage is TRBV24-1 and J usage is TRBJ2-1; D remains unclear. The CDR3 is 15 residues long. Germline loops: CDR1 KGHDR, CDR2 SFDVKD. V was trimmed by 3 bases and J by 5 bases, leaving 13 bases between them. The CDR3 is CATSDNGPRDNEQFF. CDR3 nucleotides: TGTGCCACCAGTGATAATGGTCCCCGGGACAATGAGCAGTTCTTC.

The chain carries TRBV7-9 and TRBJ1-2; D call uncertain. Germline V gives CDR1 SEHNR, CDR2 FQNEAQ (reference sequence). There are 15 residues in the CDR3. Trimming removed 5 bases at V and 4 bases at J, with 17 bases between. The CDR3 reads CASSPSGLRFYGYTF. The CDR3 nucleotides are TGTGCCAGCAGCCCTTCCGGCTTGAGATTCTATGGCTACACCTTC.

CDR3 in amino acids: CASRQLVPYEQYF. In DNA, the CDR3 is TGTGCCAGCAGACAACTAGTTCCCTACGAGCAGTACTTC. The J gene is TRBJ2-7, the V gene TRBV6-2 or TRBV6-3; maybe TRBD2 (5 bases). Germline V CDR1 and CDR2: MNHEY, SVGEGT. The CDR3 has 13 amino acids. Deletions cut 6 bases from V and 2 bases from J, with 11 bases between.

Written as DNA, the CDR3 is TGTGCCAGCAGCCCTGTTACAGCGCACACAGATACGCAGTATTTT. This translates into CASSPVTAHTDTQYF. The rearrangement uses TRBV12-3 or TRBV12-4 and TRBJ2-3; D gene uncertain. This CDR3 spans 15 amino acids. Between the trimmed V and J ends, which lost 6 bases and 2 bases, there was a span of 15 bases.

V gene TRBV9 combines with J gene TRBJ2-3, with TRBD2 matching 12 bases. The CDR3 is 17 residues long. Germline values: CDR1 SGDLS, CDR2 YYNGEE. V lost 0 bases to trimming and J lost 4 bases; unmatched junction nucleotides: 6. The CDR3 reads CASSVALAGGVADTQYF. CDR3 in DNA: TGTGCCAGCAGCGTAGCACTAGCGGGAGGAGTGGCAGATACGCAGTATTTT.